This T cell receptor (beta chain) is from a study of shared clonotypes between healthy human individuals. Study-level background: Three plates were used per donor for CD4 naive, three for CD4 memory, two for CD8 naive and one for CD8 memory.

The assay was immunoSEQ multiplex PCR, and TCRdb's table has in-frame clones only and misses some. The table has some 2.1 million clones, roughly 96% seen once; the top ten hold 0.13%. The CDR3 is made up of 14 amino acids. With 4 bases removed from V and 3 bases from J, the gap between germline ends came to 10 bases. Germline CDR1 SEHNR, CDR2 FQNEAQ (reference sequence). The rearrangement links TRBV7-9 to TRBJ2-1, with a weak D call TRBD2 (5 bases). The receptor's source is a young man in good health. The sequenced sample consisted of naive CD4+ T cells sorted from blood. Subset reported: CD45RA+ positively selected. DNA for the CDR3: TGTGCCAGCAGCTCAGAACGGGGCTACAATGAGCAGTTCTTC. Translating it yields CASSSERGYNEQFF. Full variable domain (outside the CDR3, taken from reference TRBV7-9 and TRBJ2-1): DTGVSQNPRHKITKRGQNVTFRCDPISEHNRLYWYRQTLGQGPEFLTYFQNEAQLEKSRLLSDRFSAERPKGSFSTLEIQRTEQGDSAMYLCASSSERGYNEQFFGPGTRLTVL.